Below, 24 T cell receptor beta chains from the same sample are listed, as sequenced in a study of T-cell memory formation after mild COVID-19. MiXCR was run by TCRdb on the 5' RACE reads, yielding one entry per CDR3 protein. The repertoire holds 550,000 to 600,000 distinct CDR3 sequences, with roughly 22% as singletons. Sequenced: PBMCs or a T cell subset sorted from them (not recorded which). These receptors all stem from an adult woman who had mild COVID-19 (a few samples of this study predate the infection). Cell type and time point are not known.

The J gene is TRBJ1-5, the V gene TRBV29-1; 7 bases are a match to TRBD1. CDR1 is SQVTM and CDR2 is ANQGSEA in the germline V gene. CDR3 length: 14 residues. The V gene end was trimmed by 7 bases and the J gene end by 7 bases; junction bases not matched to a gene: 13. In DNA, the CDR3 is TGCAGCGCGGCAGGGGGAAGAGGAGGACAGCCCCAGCATTTT. Its translation is CSAAGGRGGQPQHF.

The chain carries TRBV7-8 and TRBJ2-1; D tentatively fits TRBD1 or TRBD2 (9 bases each). This CDR3 comprises 22 residues. The germline CDR1 and CDR2 sequences are SGHVS and FQNEAQ. Between the trimmed V and J ends, which lost 5 bases and 7 bases, there was a span of 39 bases. CDR3 bases: TGTGCCAGCAGCCCTAATAGTGCCCCGGGACAGGGCCGTACTAGCGGGCGGAATGAGCAGTTCTTC. Protein sequence: CASSPNSAPGQGRTSGRNEQFF.

In the case of this clonotype: The junction and the germline gene differ at one end; a read error may be behind it. This chain connects TRBV7-2 to TRBJ2-2, with TRBD2 matching 14 bases. This CDR3 has 17 amino acids. Germline CDR1 SGHTA, CDR2 FQGNSA. The CDR3 bases are TGTGACAGCAGCTTACGTGGACTAGCGGGAGGTACCGGGGAGCTGTTTTTT. Translation: CDSSLRGLAGGTGELFF.

The J gene is TRBJ1-2, the V gene TRBV4-1; the match to TRBD1 covers 9 bases. Unmatched junction bases numbered 4, after V lost 0 bases and J lost 5 bases. Germline assignment: CDR1 MGHRA and CDR2 YSYEKL. This CDR3 spans 15 amino acids. CDR3 sequence (DNA): TGCGCCAGCAGCCAAGACGACAGGGGGTCTTATGGCTACACCTTC. Translating it yields CASSQDDRGSYGYTF.

The chain couples TRBV11-2 to TRBJ2-6; 12 bases map to TRBD1. The CDR3 sequence is 22 residues long. In germline, CDR1 is SGHAT, CDR2 FQNNGV. The J segment lost 0 bases and the V segment lost 4 bases, leaving 16 bases of the junction unmatched. Here the CDR3 DNA reads TGTGCCAGCAGCTCGCCGAGGTCGGGACAGGGGGCCCGGGTCTCTGGGGCCAACGTCCTGACTTTC. It codes for CASSSPRSGQGARVSGANVLTF.

The V gene is TRBV27, the J gene TRBJ2-1; 9 bases agree with TRBD1. Germline values: CDR1 MNHEY, CDR2 SMNVEV (reference sequence). CDR3 length: 14 residues. J was trimmed by 9 bases and V by 5 bases; bases with no gene match: 8. CDR3 nucleotide sequence: TGTGCCAGCAGTGGGCGGACAGGGGACTTTGAGCAGTTCTTC. Amino acid sequence: CASSGRTGDFEQFF.

To note about this clonotype: A junction boundary mismatches the germline segment, possibly from a read error. The CDR3 region has the DNA TGTGCCAGCAGCCAAGTGGTTGCGTCGAACACTAAAGCTTTCTTT. Its translation: CASSQVVASNTKAFF. The gene calls are TRBV14 and TRBJ1-1; D remains ambiguous. Germline assignment: CDR1 SGHDN and CDR2 FVKESK. The CDR3 contains 15 residues.

V usage is TRBV11-2 and J usage is TRBJ2-3; 7 bases are shared with TRBD2. CDR1 is SGHAT, CDR2 FQNNGV, per germline. The V and J ends lost 6 bases and 0 bases, in that order; junction bases with no gene match: 12. The CDR3 extends over 17 amino acids. The CDR3 DNA reads TGTGCCAGCAGTCCCGAAGGGTGGACTAGTAGCACAGATACGCAGTATTTT. It specifies CASSPEGWTSSTDTQYF.

The chain employs TRBV20-1 and TRBJ1-1; possible D gene TRBD1, 5 bases. The CDR3 extends over 14 amino acids. Trimming took off 1 base at V and 0 bases at J, with 9 bases between the two ends. The germline CDR1 and CDR2 sequences are DFQATT and SNEGSKA (reference sequence). CDR3 nucleotide sequence: TGCAGTGCTAGAGTCTACAGGATGAACACTGAAGCTTTCTTT. Amino acid sequence: CSARVYRMNTEAFF.

This chain connects TRBV5-5 to TRBJ1-1; D is ambiguous. This CDR3 region has 14 residues. V lost 3 bases and J lost 4, with 13 bases in between. The germline gives CDR1 SGHKS, CDR2 YYEKEE (reference sequence). The CDR3 sequence: CASSSTVRATEAFF. CDR3 nucleotides: TGTGCCAGCAGCTCTACGGTTCGGGCCACTGAAGCTTTCTTT.

The chain recombines TRBV7-2 with TRBJ1-2, with 9 bases aligning to TRBD1. The germline CDR1 and CDR2 sequences are SGHTA and FQGNSA. With 4 bases clipped from V and 5 bases from J, the junction kept 5 bases outside the gene matches. The CDR3 totals 14 residues. CDR3 sequence (DNA): TGTGCCAGCAGCTCCCACAGGGGGCTATATGGCTACACCTTC. It yields the protein CASSSHRGLYGYTF.

The chain couples TRBV12-3 or TRBV12-4 to TRBJ2-1; D is unclear. The CDR3 consists of 11 residues. V was clipped by 8 bases and J by 6 bases, with 8 bases between them. The CDR3 region has the DNA TGTGCCAGCGGGGTGACCAATGAGCAGTTCTTC. Amino acids: CASGVTNEQFF.

In its sample, this clonotype was seen a few times. This chain links TRBV29-1 with TRBJ1-2; no clear D. There are 13 residues in the CDR3. Looked up from germline, CDR1 is SQVTM and CDR2 is ANQGSEA. V was shortened by 1 base and J by 8 bases, with 14 bases between the two germline ends. This chain's CDR3 is CSVEGDRVKGYTF. CDR3 in DNA: TGCAGCGTTGAAGGGGATCGGGTAAAAGGCTACACCTTC.

This clonotype showed up just a few times. The gene calls are TRBV9 and TRBJ1-6; D is undetermined. The CDR3 is made up of 17 amino acids. The V end lost 0 bases, the J end lost 0 bases, and 10 bases lay between the germline ends. Germline loops: CDR1 SGDLS, CDR2 YYNGEE. Here the CDR3 DNA reads TGTGCCAGCAGCGTAGAGGGCAGTACCTCCTATAATTCACCCCTCCACTTT. It encodes CASSVEGSTSYNSPLHF. The whole variable domain, remainder taken from reference TRBV9 and TRBJ1-6, is DSGVTQTPKHLITATGQRVTLRCSPRSGDLSVYWYQQSLDQGLQFLIQYYNGEERAKGNILERFSAQQFPDLHSELNLSSLELGDSALYFCASSVEGSTSYNSPLHFGNGTRLTVT.

In this sample, this clonotype turned up a few times. The genes are TRBV15 and TRBJ2-1; the match to TRBD2 covers 10 bases. The CDR3 is 15 amino acids. J lost 5 bases, V lost 3 bases, and 4 bases had no gene match. CDR1 and CDR2 from the germline V gene are LNHNV and YYDKDF (reference sequence). The DNA of the CDR3 is TGTGCCACCAGCAGTAGACTAGCGGGTAACAATGAGCAGTTCTTC. Translated, it gives CATSSRLAGNNEQFF.

The genes are TRBV5-1 and TRBJ1-1; 7 positions match TRBD1. The germline V gene has CDR1 SGHRS and CDR2 YFSETQ. Germline trimming cut 4 bases from V and 6 bases from J; bases unmatched to any gene: 9. The CDR3 totals 14 residues. In nucleotides, the CDR3 is TGCGCCAGCAGCAGCAGGGGGGCTAGCTCTGAAGCTTTCTTT. Translation: CASSSRGASSEAFF.

This clonotype came up a few times. CDR3 protein: CASSLNSGVSSYEQYF. DNA for the CDR3: TGTGCCAGCAGCTTAAATAGCGGGGTCAGCTCCTACGAGCAGTACTTC. J is TRBJ2-7 and V is TRBV11-1, with TRBD2 matching 8 bases. Losses at the gene ends were 2 bases for V and 0 bases for J; bases not matched to a gene: 6. The CDR3 spans 16 residues. The germline gives CDR1 SGHAT, CDR2 FQDESV (reference sequence).

As concerns this clonotype: Mismatch with germline at one junction end may stem from a read error. The genes are TRBV2 and TRBJ1-1; TRBD1 aligns across 7 bases. CDR1 and CDR2 from the germline V gene are SNHLY and FYNNEI. The CDR3 length is 14 residues. The CDR3 region has the DNA TGTGCCAGCAGCGAAGACAGGGCCAACACTGAAGCTTTCTTT. This encodes CASSEDRANTEAFF.

The table lists this clonotype with a few counts. The J gene is TRBJ2-3, the V gene TRBV7-2, with D uncertain. V was pared by 1 base and J by 8 bases, with 7 bases between. CDR3 length: 12 residues. CDR1 is SGHTA and CDR2 is FQGNSA in the germline V gene. The CDR3 loop is CASSLVASTQYF. The CDR3 coding sequence is TGTGCCAGCAGCTTAGTAGCATCTACGCAGTATTTT. The whole variable domain, remainder taken from reference TRBV7-2 and TRBJ2-3, is GAGVSQSPSNKVTEKGKDVELRCDPISGHTALYWYRQSLGQGLEFLIYFQGNSAPDKSGLPSDRFSAERTGGSVSTLTIQRTQQEDSAVYLCASSLVASTQYFGPGTRLTVL.

This chain connects TRBV28 to TRBJ2-1, with TRBD1 matching over 8 bases. J was trimmed by 10 bases and V by 7 bases; bases with no gene match: 9. CDR1 is MDHEN and CDR2 is SYDVKM in the germline V gene. The CDR3 extends over 13 amino acids. CDR3 amino acids: CASKQGVTPEQFF. CDR3 nucleotides: TGTGCCAGCAAACAGGGGGTTACTCCAGAGCAGTTCTTC.

This clonotype has a handful of counts. The chain uses TRBV19 and TRBJ2-1; 10 bases are a match to TRBD2. Germline CDR1 reads LNHDA; CDR2 reads SQIVND (reference sequence). Losses at the gene ends were 7 bases for V and 4 bases for J; bases not matched to a gene: 4. This CDR3 is 14 amino acids long. Here the CDR3 reads CASIEAGGYNEQFF. CDR3 DNA sequence: TGTGCCAGTATAGAAGCGGGAGGGTACAATGAGCAGTTCTTC.

The CDR3 region is CASSPDRGGTEAFF. The CDR3 DNA reads as TGTGCCAGCAGCCCAGACAGGGGAGGTACTGAAGCTTTCTTT. The chain employs TRBV7-2 and TRBJ1-1; 8 nucleotides align to TRBD1. With 5 bases clipped from V and 5 bases from J, the junction kept 7 bases outside the gene matches. The CDR3 spans 14 residues. CDR1 is SGHTA and CDR2 is FQGNSA in the germline V gene. The full variable domain, in which reference TRBV7-2 and TRBJ1-1 provide the parts outside the CDR3, is GAGVSQSPSNKVTEKGKDVELRCDPISGHTALYWYRQSLGQGLEFLIYFQGNSAPDKSGLPSDRFSAERTGGSVSTLTIQRTQQEDSAVYLCASSPDRGGTEAFFGQGTRLTVV.

The chain uses TRBV28 and TRBJ2-2; D is perhaps TRBD1 (5 bases). The CDR3 loop spans 15 amino acids. V lost 3 bases, J lost 2 bases, and 10 bases lay in between. The germline V gene has CDR1 MDHEN and CDR2 SYDVKM. CDR3 region: CASSLTETNTGELFF. The CDR3 DNA follows: TGTGCCAGCAGTTTGACAGAAACAAACACCGGGGAGCTGTTTTTT.

The chain joins TRBV6-5 to TRBJ2-7, with TRBD2 matching 11 bases. V shed 3 bases and J 1 base; nucleotides not matched to a gene: 5. The CDR3 runs 16 residues. Germline values: CDR1 MNHEY, CDR2 SVGAGI. CDR3: CASSYPSGRRSYEQYF. CDR3 sequence (DNA): TGTGCCAGCAGTTATCCTAGCGGGAGGAGGTCCTACGAGCAGTACTTC.